The T cell receptor beta chain under discussion was sequenced for a study of graft-versus-host responses after intestinal transplantation. In regard to this clone: Its specificity is unknown.

The germline V and J ends were trimmed by 4 bases and 8 bases, with 14 bases remaining between them. Germline V gives CDR1 SGHRS, CDR2 YFSETQ. This CDR3 is built from 13 residues. TCRdb's copy holds only in-frame clones and misses some; the assay was immunoSEQ multiplex PCR. The sample has 84,000 or so clones; roughly 91% are singletons. Sample: unstimulated CD8+ T cells sorted from spleen or lymph node cells, taken before transplant. The source is a human donor who was the organ donor for an intestinal transplant. The chain carries TRBV5-1 and TRBJ2-3; D is possibly TRBD2 (5 bases). This CDR3 reads CASSPIPLVTQYF. The CDR3 nucleotides read TGCGCCAGCAGCCCCATCCCACTAGTTACGCAGTATTTT.